The present entry profiles one TCR beta chain with its context. Its antigen is currently unknown. Trimming removed 4 bases from V and 4 bases from J; junction bases left unmatched: 12. This CDR3 contains 17 residues. CDR1 and CDR2 (germline): SGHTS, YDEGEE. These data belong to a study of post-analysis software for immune sequencing data. Background on the study: Several disease courses (relapsing-remitting, secondary progressive and progressive-relapsing) of multiple sclerosis were included.

Study-level points and caveats: Patients had higher frequencies than controls of roughly five TRBV segments, including TRBV5-6, TRBV5-1 and TRBV20-1. Under the F measure, samples that were prepared in one batch clustered strongly together. Controls' normalized Chao1 diversity significantly exceeded that of multiple sclerosis patients.

Unique molecular identifiers were present in the TCR beta cDNA libraries. Input populations of 1 to 10 million T cells gave rise to around 500,000 cDNA molecules. MiXCR was run by TCRdb on the PCR reads, yielding one entry per CDR3 protein. In the table there are over 300,000 distinct CDR3 sequences, about a third of which are singletons. The receptor's source is a girl aged 5-17 years with multiple sclerosis. This sequence joins TRBV5-8 and TRBJ2-5; 11 positions match TRBD2. Sequenced: blood. CDR3 region: CASSRGLAVRGRETQYF. The DNA for the CDR3 is TGTGCCAGCAGCCGGGGACTAGCGGTGAGGGGTCGAGAGACCCAGTACTTC.